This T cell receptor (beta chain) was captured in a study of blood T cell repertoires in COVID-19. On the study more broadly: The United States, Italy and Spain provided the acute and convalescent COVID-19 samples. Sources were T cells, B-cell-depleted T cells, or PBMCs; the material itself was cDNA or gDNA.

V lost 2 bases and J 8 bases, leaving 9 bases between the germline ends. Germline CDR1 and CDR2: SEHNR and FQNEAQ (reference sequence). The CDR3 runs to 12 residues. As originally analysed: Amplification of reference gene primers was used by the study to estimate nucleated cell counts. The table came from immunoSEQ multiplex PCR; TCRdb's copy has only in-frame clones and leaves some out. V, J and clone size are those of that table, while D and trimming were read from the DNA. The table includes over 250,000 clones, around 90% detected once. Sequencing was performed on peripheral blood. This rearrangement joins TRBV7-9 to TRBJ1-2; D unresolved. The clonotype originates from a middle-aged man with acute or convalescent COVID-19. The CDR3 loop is CASSLNSGGYTF. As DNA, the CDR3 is TGTGCCAGCAGCTTAAACTCCGGGGGCTACACCTTC.